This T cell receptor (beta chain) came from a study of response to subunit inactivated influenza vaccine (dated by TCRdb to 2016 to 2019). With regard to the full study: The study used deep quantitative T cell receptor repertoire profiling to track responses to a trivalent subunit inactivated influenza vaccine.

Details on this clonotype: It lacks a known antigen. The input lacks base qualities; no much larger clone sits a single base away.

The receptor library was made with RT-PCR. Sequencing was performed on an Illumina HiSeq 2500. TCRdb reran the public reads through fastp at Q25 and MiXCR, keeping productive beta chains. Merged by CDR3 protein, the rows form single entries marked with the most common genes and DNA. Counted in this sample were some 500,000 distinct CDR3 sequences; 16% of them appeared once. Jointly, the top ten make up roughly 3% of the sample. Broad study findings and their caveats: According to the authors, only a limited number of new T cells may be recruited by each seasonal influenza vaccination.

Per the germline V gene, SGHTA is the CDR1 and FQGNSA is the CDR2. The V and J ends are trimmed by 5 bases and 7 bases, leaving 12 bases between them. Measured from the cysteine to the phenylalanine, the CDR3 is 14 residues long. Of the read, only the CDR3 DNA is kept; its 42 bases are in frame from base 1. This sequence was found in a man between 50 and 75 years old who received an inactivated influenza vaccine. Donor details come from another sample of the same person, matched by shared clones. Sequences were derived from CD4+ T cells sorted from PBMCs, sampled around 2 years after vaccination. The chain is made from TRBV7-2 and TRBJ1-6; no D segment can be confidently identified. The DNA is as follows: TGTGCCAGCAGCCCCGGCCGAGTGAATTCACCCCTCCACTTT. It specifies CASSPGRVNSPLHF.